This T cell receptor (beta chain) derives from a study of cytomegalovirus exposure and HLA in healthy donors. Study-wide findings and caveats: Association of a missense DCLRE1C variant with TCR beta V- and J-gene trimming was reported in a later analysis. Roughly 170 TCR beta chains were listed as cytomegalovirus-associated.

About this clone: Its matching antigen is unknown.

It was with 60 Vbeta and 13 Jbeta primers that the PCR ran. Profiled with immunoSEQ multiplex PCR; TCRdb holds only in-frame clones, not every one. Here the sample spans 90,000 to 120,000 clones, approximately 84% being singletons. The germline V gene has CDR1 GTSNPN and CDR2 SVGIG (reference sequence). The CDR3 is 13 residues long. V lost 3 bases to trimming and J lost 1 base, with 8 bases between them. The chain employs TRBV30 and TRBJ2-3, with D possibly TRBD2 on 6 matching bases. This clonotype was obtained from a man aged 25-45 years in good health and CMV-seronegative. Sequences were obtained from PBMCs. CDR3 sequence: CAWRGGGTDTQYF. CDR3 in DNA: TGTGCCTGGAGGGGCGGGGGCACAGATACGCAGTATTTT.